A single sample gave rise to the 25 T cell receptor beta chains below, sequenced in a study of T cells in Graves' hyperthyroidism and ophthalmopathy. The source material, RNA transcripts, was used to amplify TCR beta CDR3 regions. Using the HTBI primer set, a first-round RT-PCR was run on the TCR CDR3. TCRdb redid the calling of the multiplex PCR reads with MiXCR, one entry per CDR3 protein. The sample has fewer than 850,000 distinct CDR3 sequences, 17% seen once. Source material: blood. These receptors came from a middle-aged man with Graves' hyperthyroidism.

The chain couples TRBV19 to TRBJ2-5; possibly TRBD1 for D (5 bases). Germline V gene lookup returns CDR1 LNHDA and CDR2 SQIVND (reference sequence). The CDR3 is 14 amino acids. The V and J ends lost 3 bases and 6 bases respectively, with 14 bases between them. The CDR3 region has the DNA TGTGCCAGTAGTATGGTCCAGGGCGAGAAGACCCAGTACTTC. Encoded protein: CASSMVQGEKTQYF. The variable domain in full, completed from reference TRBV19 and TRBJ2-5, reads DGGITQSPKYLFRKEGQNVTLSCEQNLNHDAMYWYRQDPGQGLRLIYYSQIVNDFQKGDIAEGYSVSREKKESFPLTVTSAQKNPTAFYLCASSMVQGEKTQYFGPGTRLLVL.

The rearrangement links TRBV28 to TRBJ2-1; no clear D. The V gene lost 2 bases and the J gene lost 7 bases, with 15 bases spanning the gap. The CDR3 covers 15 residues. Germline assignment: CDR1 MDHEN and CDR2 SYDVKM. CDR3 coding DNA: TGTGCCAGCAGTTTACCGACCCTGTCCATGAATGAGCAGTTCTTC. It translates to CASSLPTLSMNEQFF.

The table lists this clonotype with many counts. The chain recombines TRBV27 with TRBJ2-1; 8 bases map to TRBD2. The CDR3 contains 17 residues. Germline values: CDR1 MNHEY, CDR2 SMNVEV (reference sequence). Trimming took 3 bases from V and 0 from J; bases not matched to a gene: 7. The CDR3, as DNA: TGTGCCAGCAGTTTGTCCCCCGGGACTAGCTCCTACAATGAGCAGTTCTTC. This encodes CASSLSPGTSSYNEQFF.

This clonotype was detected many times. The rearrangement links TRBV28 to TRBJ2-7, with TRBD2 as a possible D gene (5 bases). Germline-derived CDR1 and CDR2 are MDHEN and SYDVKM. The CDR3 covers 14 residues. The V end was cut by 8 bases, the J end by 2 bases, with 16 bases between. The CDR3 bases are TGTGCCAGCGAGACGGGGTCGCCTGCCTACGAGCAGTACTTC. This sequence encodes CASETGSPAYEQYF.

In its sample, this clonotype was seen many times. The chain uses TRBV30 and TRBJ2-1; 7 positions agree with TRBD1. The germline CDR1 and CDR2 sequences are GTSNPN and SVGIG (reference sequence). V dropped 3 bases and J dropped 10; count of bases not matched to a gene: 9. This CDR3 has 13 residues. The CDR3 is CAWSRDSRREQFF. The CDR3 DNA reads as TGTGCCTGGAGCAGGGACAGCCGAAGGGAGCAGTTCTTC. Complete variable domain (other parts from reference TRBV30 and TRBJ2-1): SQTIHQWPATLVQPVGSPLSLECTVEGTSNPNLYWYRQAAGRGLQLLFYSVGIGQISSEVPQNLSASRPQDRQFILSSKKLLLSDSGFYLCAWSRDSRREQFFGPGTRLTVL.

This clonotype was counted a few times. The rearrangement links TRBV7-3 to TRBJ2-2; 7 positions agree with TRBD1. V dropped 6 bases and J dropped 5; count of bases not matched to a gene: 9. The CDR3 loop spans 15 amino acids. In germline, CDR1 is SGHTA, CDR2 FQGTGA. CDR3 sequence reads: CASSWTTGLTGELFF. The DNA of the CDR3 is TGTGCCAGCAGTTGGACGACAGGGCTTACCGGGGAGCTGTTTTTT.

CDR3 region: CASSPLGLGSHNEQFF. CDR3 in DNA: TGTGCCAGCAGTCCTTTAGGATTGGGCAGTCACAATGAGCAGTTCTTC. The chain uses TRBV28 and TRBJ2-1; D is unclear. Trimming left V 5 bases short and J 5 bases short, with 19 bases between. CDR1 is MDHEN and CDR2 is SYDVKM in the germline V gene. CDR3 length equals 16 residues.

V gene TRBV3-1 combines with J gene TRBJ2-3; 12 bases line up with TRBD2. The CDR3 is 15 amino acids. Per germline, CDR1 LGHDT and CDR2 YNNKEL (reference sequence). The V and J ends lost 8 bases and 5 bases, in that order; junction bases with no gene match: 8. The DNA for the CDR3 is TGTGCCAGCCGGACTAGCGGGACCAACGGAGATACGCAGTATTTT. Encoded protein: CASRTSGTNGDTQYF.

The chain is built from TRBV27 and TRBJ2-3; possible D gene TRBD2, 6 bases. The V end lost 5 bases, the J end lost 3 bases, and 18 bases lay between the germline ends. In germline, CDR1 is MNHEY, CDR2 SMNVEV (reference sequence). The CDR3 runs 16 residues. CDR3 DNA: TGTGCCAGCAGTCGACAAAGTGCGGGATCAACAGATACGCAGTATTTT. The encoded protein is CASSRQSAGSTDTQYF.

This sequence joins TRBV19 and TRBJ1-5; 7 bases fit TRBD1. The CDR3 is 15 residues long. V shed 3 bases and J 2 bases; nucleotides not matched to a gene: 4. Germline CDR1 is LNHDA and CDR2 is SQIVND (reference sequence). CDR3 in DNA: TGTGCCAGTAGTATTTCAGGACAGGGCAATCAGCCCCAGCATTTT. It encodes CASSISGQGNQPQHF.

This clonotype showed up many times. The CDR3 reads CASSFGNLNQPQHF. The CDR3 DNA is TGTGCCAGCAGTTTCGGAAACTTGAATCAGCCCCAGCATTTT. V gene TRBV12-3 or TRBV12-4 combines with J gene TRBJ1-5; D unresolved. V was cut by 3 bases and J by 4 bases, with 10 bases left in between. The CDR3 runs to 14 residues.

A remark on this clonotype: A much bigger clone sits one base away, suggesting this may be a read error. The CDR3 protein is CASSQETVPEKLFF. The CDR3 DNA reads as TGTGCCAGCTCTCAGGAGACAGTGCCTGAAAAACTGTTTTTT. The chain links TRBV18 to TRBJ1-4, with D perhaps matching TRBD1 (5 bases). The V and J ends lost 6 bases and 7 bases respectively, with 15 bases between them. The germline V gene has CDR1 KGHSH and CDR2 LQKENI. The CDR3 loop spans 14 amino acids.

This clonotype was seen a handful of times. The chain carries TRBV19 and TRBJ2-1, with D tentatively TRBD2 (6 bases). The ends were cut back, 4 bases at V and 9 bases at J, with 10 bases in the middle. CDR3 length equals 12 residues. Looked up from germline, CDR1 is LNHDA and CDR2 is SQIVND (reference sequence). In DNA, the CDR3 is TGTGCCAGTAGTACACTAGCTTTTGAGCAGTTCTTC. Translation: CASSTLAFEQFF.

This clonotype was counted ten times or more. The chain couples TRBV5-8 to TRBJ1-5, with D uncertain. The CDR3 covers 15 residues. Trimming took 5 bases from V and 5 from J, leaving 17 bases between them. Germline CDR1 and CDR2: SGHTS and YDEGEE. The CDR3, as DNA: TGTGCCAGCAGTTACCTGGAGAATGGGGATCAGCCCCAGCATTTT. Its protein is CASSYLENGDQPQHF.

This clonotype has at least ten counts. V usage is TRBV12-3 or TRBV12-4 and J usage is TRBJ1-2; D perhaps matches TRBD1 (5 bases). The CDR3 runs 12 residues. V was shortened by 5 bases and J by 8 bases, with 12 bases between the two germline ends. For the CDR3, the DNA is TGTGCCAGCAGTGGCGGGACCAGAGGCTACACCTTC. It codes for CASSGGTRGYTF.

Ten or more counts support this clonotype. The J gene is TRBJ2-3, the V gene TRBV6-1; 10 bases agree with TRBD2. With 2 bases clipped from V and 7 bases from J, the junction kept 12 bases outside the gene matches. This CDR3 spans 17 amino acids. Germline lookup yields CDR1 MNHNS and CDR2 SASEGT. The CDR3 DNA follows: TGTGCCAGCAGTGAAAGGCGGCTAGCGGGAGCTTGGAATACGCAGTATTTT. Translated: CASSERRLAGAWNTQYF.

The chain carries TRBV10-2 and TRBJ2-7; D is unclear. Trimming pared 2 bases from V and 2 bases from J, leaving 10 bases between. The germline gives CDR1 WSHSY, CDR2 SAAADI. This CDR3 region has 14 residues. The CDR3 here is CASSEREQAYEQYF. The CDR3 DNA reads as TGCGCCAGCAGTGAGAGAGAGCAAGCCTACGAGCAGTACTTC.

The V and J genes are TRBV5-1 and TRBJ2-7; 11 bases are a match to TRBD1. This CDR3 region has 14 residues. The V gene end was trimmed by 2 bases and the J gene end by 5 bases; junction bases not matched to a gene: 3. The germline V gene has CDR1 SGHRS and CDR2 YFSETQ. Written as DNA, the CDR3 is TGCGCCAGCAGCTTCGGGACAGGGGGAGACGAGCAGTACTTC. Protein: CASSFGTGGDEQYF.

This clonotype showed up many times. V and J are TRBV20-1 and TRBJ1-1; D unresolved. This CDR3 is built from 13 residues. Between the trimmed V and J ends, which lost 2 bases and 0 bases, there was a span of 7 bases. CDR1 is DFQATT and CDR2 is SNEGSKA in the germline V gene (reference sequence). The CDR3 reads CSARTDLNTEAFF. The CDR3 DNA reads as TGCAGTGCTAGAACCGATTTGAACACTGAAGCTTTCTTT.

The chain employs TRBV14 and TRBJ2-3; TRBD2 aligns across 10 bases. Unmatched junction bases numbered 7, after V lost 0 bases and J lost 1 base. This CDR3 has 18 residues. The germline CDR1 and CDR2 sequences are SGHDN and FVKESK. The CDR3 nucleotides are TGTGCCAGCAGCCAAGATTTCGGGCTAGCGGGAGGCACAGATACGCAGTATTTT. This gives the protein CASSQDFGLAGGTDTQYF.

This clonotype was counted at least ten times. The rearrangement links TRBV19 to TRBJ1-2; no clear D. Germline V gene data show CDR1 as LNHDA and CDR2 as SQIVND (reference sequence). The V gene lost 1 base and the J gene lost 4 bases, with 7 bases spanning the gap. The CDR3 totals 13 residues. The CDR3 reads CASSIGWIYGYTF. The CDR3 region has the DNA TGTGCCAGTAGTATAGGATGGATCTATGGCTACACCTTC.

The sample holds one count of this clonotype. The gene calls are TRBV2 and TRBJ1-2, with D possibly being TRBD1 (6 bases). Germline V gene sequence: CDR1 SNHLY, CDR2 FYNNEI. This CDR3 comprises 14 residues. V was trimmed by 8 bases and J by 10 bases, leaving 23 bases between them. CDR3 in DNA: TGTGCCAGCGGGGAACAGGGTCCCACGATGGACTACACCTTC. Amino acid sequence: CASGEQGPTMDYTF.

This clonotype has more than one count but fewer than ten. This chain links TRBV19 with TRBJ1-1; D might be TRBD1 (5 bases). The CDR3 sequence is 13 residues long. Trimming shortened V by 6 bases and J by 4 bases, and 12 bases separated the two germline ends. CDR1 and CDR2 from the germline V gene are LNHDA and SQIVND (reference sequence). Written as DNA, the CDR3 is TGTGCCAGTAGGGAAGGTGGGGGCACTGAAGCTTTCTTT. Its translation is CASREGGGTEAFF.

Remarks on this clonotype: One junction end does not reproduce the germline sequence, and a read error may be involved. The gene calls are TRBV12-3 or TRBV12-4 and TRBJ2-7; 8 bases fit TRBD1. CDR3 length: 14 amino acids. CDR3 in amino acids: CASSRTGMVNELYF. The CDR3 nucleotides are TGTGCCAGCAGCCGGACAGGGATGGTGAACGAGCTGTACTTC.

This clonotype has only a few counts. This chain connects TRBV27 to TRBJ2-7; D may be TRBD1 (6 bases). Germline V gene data show CDR1 as MNHEY and CDR2 as SMNVEV (reference sequence). This CDR3 has 12 amino acids. The ends were cut back, 6 bases at V and 3 bases at J, with 9 bases in the middle. As DNA, the CDR3 is TGTGCCAGCAGGGGGGCCTACTACGAGCAGTACTTC. It is translated as CASRGAYYEQYF.